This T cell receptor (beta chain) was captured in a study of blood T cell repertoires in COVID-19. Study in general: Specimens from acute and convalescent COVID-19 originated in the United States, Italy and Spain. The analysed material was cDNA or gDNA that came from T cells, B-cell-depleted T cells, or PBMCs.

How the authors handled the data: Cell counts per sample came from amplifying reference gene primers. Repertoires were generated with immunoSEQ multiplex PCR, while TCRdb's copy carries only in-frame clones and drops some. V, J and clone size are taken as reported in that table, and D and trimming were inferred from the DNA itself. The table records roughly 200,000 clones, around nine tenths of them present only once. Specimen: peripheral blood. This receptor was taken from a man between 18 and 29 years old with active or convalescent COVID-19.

In nucleotides, the CDR3 is TGCGCCAGCAGGCTGGGGACAGCCGAAGAGACCCAGTACTTC. It translates to CASRLGTAEETQYF. The J gene is TRBJ2-5, the V gene TRBV5-1, with 7 nucleotides matching TRBD1. Trimming cost V 5 bases and J 3 bases; bases outside gene matches: 7. Germline V gene sequence: CDR1 SGHRS, CDR2 YFSETQ. The CDR3 is 14 residues long.